Listed here are 18 T cell receptor beta chains from one sample, sequenced in a study of OX40 agonist ivuxolimab in advanced cancers. Receptor amplification or capture employed the immunoSEQ multiplex PCR assay. The immuneACCESS repertoire file appears here via TCRdb, limited to in-frame rearrangements. These files lack a portion of the clones; in checked studies, under half of the deficit traces to unresolved V genes, and the cause of the others is not known. This sample is represented by roughly 32,000 clones; around 83% of them were singletons. The ten largest clones take up under 30% of the sample. The sequences come from CD4+ or CD8+ T cells sorted from blood, collected in a trial of the OX40 agonist ivuxolimab. Every receptor here comes from an adult with an advanced solid tumor such as melanoma, head and neck, liver or kidney cancer.

The chain links TRBV7-9 to TRBJ1-2; perhaps TRBD1 as D (5 bases). The length of the CDR3 is 13 residues. CDR1 is SEHNR and CDR2 is FQNEAQ in the germline V gene (reference sequence). Trimming left V 5 bases short and J 3 bases short, with 10 bases between. The CDR3 is CASSPRVYYGYTF. Here the CDR3 DNA reads TGTGCCAGCAGCCCCAGGGTATACTATGGCTACACCTTC.

The chain links TRBV2 to TRBJ1-2; D may be TRBD1 (5 bases). The germline V gene has CDR1 SNHLY and CDR2 FYNNEI. V lost 4 bases and J 4 bases, leaving 16 bases between the germline ends. This CDR3 spans 15 amino acids. The CDR3, as DNA: TGTGCCAGCAGTGTCGGGGACGGGGACCCCTATGGCTACACCTTC. It translates to CASSVGDGDPYGYTF.

This clone was detected a few times. The chain employs TRBV5-1 and TRBJ2-5; TRBD2 agrees at 7 bases. The CDR3 is 16 residues long. Germline V gene lookup returns CDR1 SGHRS and CDR2 YFSETQ. With V trimmed by 4 bases and J by 5 bases, 14 bases remained unmatched. The CDR3 is CASSRERGRNGETQYF. The CDR3 DNA reads TGCGCCAGCAGCAGAGAGCGGGGTCGAAATGGGGAGACCCAGTACTTC.

The rearrangement uses TRBV19 and TRBJ2-4, with D uncertain. The germline V and J ends were trimmed by 4 bases and 6 bases, with 4 bases remaining between them. CDR3 length: 11 residues. Germline V gene sequence: CDR1 LNHDA, CDR2 SQIVND (reference sequence). CDR3 nucleotide sequence: TGTGCCAGTAGTAGACGAAACATTCAGTACTTC. Amino acid sequence: CASSRRNIQYF.

V and J are TRBV6-1 and TRBJ2-7; tentatively, D is TRBD2 (6 bases). CDR1 MNHNS and CDR2 SASEGT come from the germline V gene. The germline V and J ends were trimmed by 6 bases and 2 bases, with 14 bases remaining between them. The CDR3 covers 14 residues. The CDR3 DNA sequence: TGTGCCAGCAGAAGGGCGGGGATAGCCTACGAGCAGTACTTC. Its translation is CASRRAGIAYEQYF.

The chain combines TRBV5-1 with TRBJ1-1; the D gene is possibly TRBD1 (5 bases). CDR1 is SGHRS, CDR2 YFSETQ, per germline. V was trimmed by 0 bases and J by 1 base, leaving 10 bases between them. This CDR3 has 15 residues. The CDR3 DNA sequence: TGCGCCAGCAGCTTGGAGGCCAGGGAGAACACTGAAGCTTTCTTT. It encodes CASSLEARENTEAFF.

This clone occurred once. The chain is built from TRBV27 and TRBJ2-5; TRBD1 matches 8 bases. The CDR3 spans 14 residues. Germline loops: CDR1 MNHEY, CDR2 SMNVEV (reference sequence). V trimming: 3 bases; J trimming: 5 bases; junction bases outside the gene matches: 5. The CDR3: CASSFAGGLETQYF. The DNA of the CDR3 is TGTGCCAGCAGTTTTGCAGGGGGCTTGGAGACCCAGTACTTC.

V and J are TRBV15 and TRBJ2-2, with unresolved D. This CDR3 contains 15 residues. The germline V gene encodes CDR1 LNHNV and CDR2 YYDKDF (reference sequence). V lost 0 bases, J lost 1 base, and 6 bases lay in between. CDR3 DNA sequence: TGTGCCACCAGCAGAGATCTGGTGAACACCGGGGAGCTGTTTTTT. As protein: CATSRDLVNTGELFF.

V gene TRBV7-9 combines with J gene TRBJ2-1; D remains ambiguous. Between the trimmed V and J ends, which lost 3 bases and 7 bases, there was a span of 10 bases. CDR1 and CDR2 from the germline V gene are SEHNR and FQNEAQ (reference sequence). The CDR3 runs to 13 residues. The CDR3 DNA reads TGTGCCAGCAGCTTTCAACAAGGGAATGAGCAGTTCTTC. Protein: CASSFQQGNEQFF.

This clone was counted between two and nine times. The V call is TRBV5-6, the J call TRBJ2-7; D is uncertain. Trimming took off 1 base at V and 0 bases at J, with 8 bases between the two ends. The germline CDR1 and CDR2 sequences are SGHDT and YYEEEE. The CDR3 is 14 amino acids. CDR3 sequence reads: CASSLRQSSYEQYF. The CDR3 DNA reads TGTGCCAGCAGCTTGAGGCAGAGCTCCTACGAGCAGTACTTC. The full variable domain, rest sourced from reference TRBV5-6 and TRBJ2-7, is DAGVTQSPTHLIKTRGQQVTLRCSPKSGHDTVSWYQQALGQGPQFIFQYYEEEERQRGNFPDRFSGHQFPNYSSELNVNALLLGDSALYLCASSLRQSSYEQYFGPGTRLTVT.

This rearrangement joins TRBV28 to TRBJ2-3; TRBD1 aligns across 8 bases. Per germline, CDR1 MDHEN and CDR2 SYDVKM. J lost 0 bases, V lost 4 bases, and 9 bases had no gene match. This CDR3 is 17 amino acids long. The DNA of the CDR3 is TGTGCCAGCAGTTCGCACCCCGGACAGGGTAGCACAGATACGCAGTATTTT. It specifies CASSSHPGQGSTDTQYF.

The chain joins TRBV7-9 to TRBJ2-3, with 8 bases matching TRBD2. Germline assignment: CDR1 SEHNR and CDR2 FQNEAQ (reference sequence). Trimming removed 2 bases from V and 4 bases from J; junction bases left unmatched: 8. The CDR3 has 16 amino acids. The CDR3, as DNA: TGTGCCAGCAGCTTATGGGGACTAGTTCGGGCAGATACGCAGTATTTT. It is translated as CASSLWGLVRADTQYF.

The chain has TRBV5-6 and TRBJ1-2; 7 bases match TRBD1. The CDR3 covers 12 residues. Germline V CDR1 and CDR2: SGHDT, YYEEEE. The V segment lost 4 bases and the J segment 12 bases; nucleotides outside the gene matches: 9. Here the CDR3 reads CASSGRTGVNTF. As DNA, the CDR3 is TGTGCCAGCAGCGGGCGGACAGGAGTTAACACCTTC.

The table lists this clone with a count of one. The genes are TRBV19 and TRBJ2-7, with 9 positions matching TRBD1. There are 14 residues in the CDR3. Germline lookup yields CDR1 LNHDA and CDR2 SQIVND (reference sequence). The junction had 13 bases not matched to a gene; V was cut back by 9 bases and J by 7 bases. CDR3 in amino acids: CASRRDREGGEQYF. In DNA form, the CDR3 reads TGTGCCAGCCGCCGGGACAGGGAAGGTGGAGAGCAGTACTTC. Full variable domain (missing parts from reference TRBV19 and TRBJ2-7): DGGITQSPKYLFRKEGQNVTLSCEQNLNHDAMYWYRQDPGQGLRLIYYSQIVNDFQKGDIAEGYSVSREKKESFPLTVTSAQKNPTAFYLCASRRDREGGEQYFGPGTRLTVT.

Only one count was recorded for this clone. V and J are TRBV28 and TRBJ1-1, with D possibly TRBD1 on 5 matching bases. The CDR3 consists of 16 residues. The germline V and J ends were trimmed by 4 bases and 0 bases, with 15 bases remaining between them. CDR1 is MDHEN and CDR2 is SYDVKM in the germline V gene. In DNA form, the CDR3 reads TGTGCCAGCAGTTACCCGCAGGGACCCATGAACACTGAAGCTTTCTTT. Translated, it gives CASSYPQGPMNTEAFF.

The V gene is TRBV10-2, the J gene TRBJ1-2, with a weak D call TRBD1 (5 bases). With 4 bases removed from V and 3 bases from J, the gap between germline ends came to 9 bases. The CDR3 loop spans 13 amino acids. CDR1 and CDR2 from the germline V gene are WSHSY and SAAADI. The CDR3 region is CASSGQSDYGYTF. As DNA, the CDR3 is TGCGCCAGCAGTGGACAGTCCGACTATGGCTACACCTTC.

The CDR3: CASSTDYSGNTIYF. DNA of the CDR3: TGTGCCAGTAGTACCGACTACTCTGGAAACACCATATATTTT. The genes are TRBV19 and TRBJ1-3; D uncertain. V lost 4 bases and J 0 bases, leaving 7 bases between the germline ends. CDR3 size: 14 residues. CDR1 is LNHDA, CDR2 SQIVND, per germline (reference sequence).

This chain links TRBV7-9 with TRBJ2-3; 12 bases line up with TRBD2. Germline V gene data show CDR1 as SEHNR and CDR2 as FQNEAQ (reference sequence). There are 15 residues in the CDR3. V shed 4 bases and J 4 bases; nucleotides not matched to a gene: 3. As DNA, the CDR3 is TGTGCCAGCAGCTACCCTAGCGGGGGGGCAGATACGCAGTATTTT. Its translation: CASSYPSGGADTQYF.